These T cell receptor beta chains were read from a single sample in a study of blood T cell repertoires in COVID-19. This table comes from immunoSEQ multiplex PCR, and its TCRdb copy is limited to in-frame clones, with some not included. The sample holds roughly 230,000 clones, around 90% seen once. The specimen was peripheral blood. These receptors originate from a woman aged 55-69 years with COVID-19, enrolled during active disease. Both conserved end residues are part of each CDR3. The D gene is left open where the match is weak. Clone size is not always given. Where it is, it says once, few, many or a class for expanded clones.

>15|TRBV15|TRBJ1-1|NA|NA
TGTGCCACCAGCAGAGATAGGAGGGGTAACACTGAAGCTTTCTTT
CATSRDRRGNTEAFF
>14|TRBV27|TRBJ2-7|TRBD2|once
TGTGCCAGCAAGACTAGCCCTAGCTCCTACGAGCAGTACTTC
CASKTSPSSYEQYF
>14|TRBV5-4|TRBJ1-4|TRBD1|NA
TGTGCCAGCAGCTACGGACAGGGGCGTGAAAAACTGTTTTTT
CASSYGQGREKLFF
>13|TRBV29-1|TRBJ2-7|NA|NA
TGCAGCGTTACCCGTGGCGGTTCCTACGAGCAGTACTTC
CSVTRGGSYEQYF
>15|TRBV5-6|TRBJ2-2|NA|once
TGTGCCAGCAGCTTGTTAAGGGGGGGAGCCGGGGAGCTGTTTTTT
CASSLLRGGAGELFF
>17|TRBV12-1|TRBJ1-5|NA|NA
TGTGCCAGCAGCTCAACTGTTCGGACAGATAGCAATCAGCCCCAGCATTTT
CASSSTVRTDSNQPQHF
>14|TRBV6-5|TRBJ1-2|NA|few
TGTGCCAGCAGTTACTCGGGGGCGAACTATGGCTACACCTTC
CASSYSGANYGYTF
>16|TRBV4-3|TRBJ2-1|TRBD2|NA
TGCGCCAGCAGCCAAGATCGACTAGCGGCAGACAATGAGCAGTTCTTC
CASSQDRLAADNEQFF
>17|TRBV4-2|TRBJ1-1|TRBD1|NA
TGTGCCAGCAGCCAAGATGCGAACAGGGGTTGGGTCACTGAAGCTTTCTTT
CASSQDANRGWVTEAFF
>18|TRBV5-1|TRBJ1-1|NA|NA
TGCGCCAGCAGCCCACAGGTGCCAGGGTTAACGGGGAACACTGAAGCTTTCTTT
CASSPQVPGLTGNTEAFF
>12|TRBV12-3/TRBV12-4|TRBJ1-2|NA|NA
TGTGCCAGCAGTTTGGGAGGCTTTGGCTACACCTTC
CASSLGGFGYTF
>14|TRBV6-2/TRBV6-3|TRBJ1-5|TRBD1|once
TGTGCCAGCAGCTCCCGACAGGGGAATCAGCCCCAGCATTTT
CASSSRQGNQPQHF
>14|TRBV6-5|TRBJ1-6|NA|NA
TGTGCCAGCAGTTACTCGAGAGGCGGCTCACCCCTCCACTTT
CASSYSRGGSPLHF
>14|TRBV4-3|TRBJ1-2|NA|NA
TGCGCCAGCAGCCAAGTAGAACTTAACTATGGCTACACCTTC
CASSQVELNYGYTF
>13|TRBV9|TRBJ2-5|NA|NA
TGTGCCAGCAGCGAGGGGCAGGGGGAGACCCAGTACTTC
CASSEGQGETQYF
>13|TRBV5-1|TRBJ2-5|NA|NA
TGCGCCAGCAGCTTGGCCTGGAGGGAGACCCAGTACTTC
CASSLAWRETQYF
>19|TRBV3-1/TRBV3-2|TRBJ1-1|NA|large
TGTGCCAGCAGCCAAGATCCTGGCCCCCGCGGGGGGTATAACACTGAAGCTTTCTTT
CASSQDPGPRGGYNTEAFF
>14|TRBV6-5|TRBJ1-2|TRBD1|NA
TGTGCCAGCAGTTACGGGACAGCGGACTATGGCTACACCTTC
CASSYGTADYGYTF
>17|TRBV7-9|TRBJ1-1|NA|NA
TGTGCCAGCAGCTTGGTGTTCGGGTCCGACCTATATGCTGAAGCTTTCTTT
CASSLVFGSDLYAEAFF
>13|TRBV7-8|TRBJ1-1|NA|NA
TGTGCCAGCAGCCTTAACACCGGGACAGAAGCTTTCTTT
CASSLNTGTEAFF
>15|TRBV4-3|TRBJ1-2|NA|NA
TGCGCCAGCAGCCAAGAAGGGAGGGGGTACTATGGCTACACCTTC
CASSQEGRGYYGYTF
>15|TRBV18|TRBJ2-7|NA|few
TGTGCCAGCTCACCTGAGGTAGCCAGGGGAAGCGAGCAGTACTTC
CASSPEVARGSEQYF
>14|TRBV27|TRBJ2-7|NA|NA
TGTGCCAGCAGTTTGTTTGGACGCGGGTACGAGCAGTACTTC
CASSLFGRGYEQYF
>15|TRBV6-5|TRBJ2-5|TRBD2|medium-sized
TGTGCCAGCAGCCGGACTAGCGGGGGAGGTGAGACCCAGTACTTC
CASSRTSGGGETQYF
>14|TRBV10-2|TRBJ1-6|NA|NA
TGCGCCAGCAGTGAGGACAGAGCTTATTCACCCCTCCACTTT
CASSEDRAYSPLHF
>15|TRBV10-3|TRBJ2-7|NA|once
TGTGCCATCAGTACCACCACGACAGGAACCTACGAGCAGTACTTC
CAISTTTTGTYEQYF
>17|TRBV7-3|TRBJ1-1|TRBD1|NA
TGTGCCAGCAGCCCAGGGACAGGGGGCAGGTTGAACACTGAAGCTTTCTTT
CASSPGTGGRLNTEAFF
>18|TRBV7-2|TRBJ2-2|TRBD1|NA
TGTGCCAGCAGCTTAGCAAGGACAGGGACCCCTGTTTTCGGGGAGCTGTTTTTT
CASSLARTGTPVFGELFF
>15|TRBV4-2|TRBJ2-7|TRBD2|few
TGTGCCAGCAGCCAAACTAGCGGGGCAGCCTACGAGCAGTACTTC
CASSQTSGAAYEQYF
>17|TRBV2|TRBJ1-1|NA|NA
TGTGCCAGCAGTGAAAGGGCGGCAGGGAAGTCGAGCACTGAAGCTTTCTTT
CASSERAAGKSSTEAFF